This T cell receptor beta chain was recorded in a study of shared clonotypes between healthy human individuals. Study in general: The study used three CD4 naive, three CD4 memory, two CD8 naive and one CD8 memory plate per donor. General study results and limits: Genetic and exposure-history diversity was limited by the small donor number. Of the naive CD4 clonotypes, around 5% were shared across four donors.

This clone is a singleton in its sample. Its antigen is still unknown. Only in-frame clones appear in the TCRdb table, and some are missing; sequencing was by immunoSEQ multiplex PCR. This repertoire shows over 400,000 clones, 90% to 97% found once; its top ten account for under 0.065%. The germline V and J ends were trimmed by 9 bases and 1 base, with 14 bases remaining between them. CDR3 length: 14 residues. Per the germline V gene, CDR1 is SEHNR and CDR2 is FQNEAQ (reference sequence). Sequenced: naive CD4+ T cells sorted from blood. Subset defined: CD45RA+ positively selected. This rearrangement joins TRBV7-9 to TRBJ2-3; TRBD2 is a possible D gene (6 bases). The TCR sequence derives from a woman younger than 45 in good health. The CDR3 DNA sequence: TGTGCCAGTGGGGGGAGCGGACGCACAGATACGCAGTATTTT. As protein: CASGGSGRTDTQYF. Using reference TRBV7-9 and TRBJ2-3 for the parts outside the CDR3, the full variable domain is DTGVSQNPRHKITKRGQNVTFRCDPISEHNRLYWYRQTLGQGPEFLTYFQNEAQLEKSRLLSDRFSAERPKGSFSTLEIQRTEQGDSAMYLCASGGSGRTDTQYFGPGTRLTVL.